The T cell receptor beta chain described here comes from a study of blood T cell repertoires in COVID-19. In the study overall: Collection of acute and convalescent COVID-19 samples took place in the United States, Italy and Spain. In each case, the material was cDNA or gDNA derived from T cells, B-cell-depleted T cells, or PBMCs.

Per the authors' pipeline: Estimation of nucleated cell counts relied on the amplification of reference gene primers. Measured with immunoSEQ multiplex PCR; TCRdb has only the in-frame clones, and not every one. The V and J calls and clone size were taken over from that table, and D and trimming were inferred from the DNA. The table includes 200,000 or so clones, 70% to 90% detected once. Sequencing was carried out using peripheral blood. This sequence was found in a human donor with active or convalescent COVID-19. The donor label of this sample is uncertain.

Here the CDR3 DNA reads TGCAGCGTTACAATTACCGGGACAGGGGGAACTGAAGCTTTCTTT. Protein sequence: CSVTITGTGGTEAFF. J is TRBJ1-1 and V is TRBV29-1; 11 bases match TRBD1. Germline assignment: CDR1 SQVTM and CDR2 ANQGSEA. V gave up 5 bases and J gave up 5 bases; unmatched junction bases: 10. The CDR3 contains 15 residues.